Presented here are 10 T cell receptor beta chains from one specimen sequenced in a study of shared clonotypes between healthy human individuals. Sequencing used immunoSEQ multiplex PCR; TCRdb keeps in-frame clones, though not all of them. The sample has some 630,000 clones, less than 80% seen once. Source material: memory CD4+ T cells sorted from blood. As for subset: CD45RA-negative fraction. The receptors were gathered from a woman in her twenties or thirties in good health.

There are a few counts of this clone. The chain is built from TRBV7-9 and TRBJ2-7, with D maybe TRBD1 (5 bases). CDR1 SEHNR and CDR2 FQNEAQ come from the germline V gene (reference sequence). This CDR3 comprises 14 residues. The V end lost 5 bases, the J end lost 0 bases, and 11 bases lay between the germline ends. CDR3 sequence reads: CASSQDRHSYEQYF. CDR3 DNA sequence: TGTGCCAGCAGCCAAGACAGACACTCCTACGAGCAGTACTTC.

For the CDR3, the DNA is TGTGCCAGCAGCCCCTCATCGGGGGGCGGGGCAGGGGGCTACACCTTC. It specifies CASSPSSGGGAGGYTF. V gene TRBV9 combines with J gene TRBJ1-2; TRBD1 is a possible D gene (6 bases). In germline, CDR1 is SGDLS, CDR2 YYNGEE. Trimming stripped 4 bases from V and 8 bases from J, with 24 bases between. The CDR3 runs 16 residues.

V and J are TRBV5-1 and TRBJ2-1; D might be TRBD1 (6 bases). The CDR3 consists of 15 residues. V was clipped by 3 bases and J by 1 base, with 11 bases between them. Germline V gene data show CDR1 as SGHRS and CDR2 as YFSETQ. The CDR3 is CASSWNRASYNEQFF. CDR3 in DNA: TGCGCCAGCAGCTGGAACAGGGCTTCCTACAATGAGCAGTTCTTC.

J is TRBJ2-5 and V is TRBV2, with 11 bases lining up with TRBD2. The J segment lost 3 bases and the V segment lost 5 bases, leaving 2 bases of the junction unmatched. Germline values: CDR1 SNHLY, CDR2 FYNNEI. The CDR3 has 14 residues. The CDR3 coding sequence is TGTGCCAGCAGTATGGGACTAGCGGAAGAGACCCAGTACTTC. This sequence encodes CASSMGLAEETQYF.

The chain employs TRBV7-2 and TRBJ2-6; possibly TRBD2 for D (6 bases). This CDR3 is 15 amino acids long. Germline V CDR1 and CDR2: SGHTA, FQGNSA. Trimming cost V 5 bases and J 2 bases, with 10 bases left between them. DNA for the CDR3: TGTGCCAGCAGCAAGCGGAGGGCTGGGGCCAACGTCCTGACTTTC. This encodes CASSKRRAGANVLTF.

The chain links TRBV18 to TRBJ1-5; D unresolved. The CDR3 sequence is 11 residues long. Germline V CDR1 and CDR2: KGHSH, LQKENI. V gave up 9 bases and J gave up 2 bases, with 5 bases separating them. CDR3: CASRCNQPQHF. DNA for the CDR3: TGTGCCAGTCGATGCAATCAGCCCCAGCATTTT. The full variable domain, with the rest looked up from reference TRBV18 and TRBJ1-5, is NAGVMQNPRHLVRRRGQEARLRCSPMKGHSHVYWYRQLPEEGLKFMVYLQKENIIDESGMPKERFSAEFPKEGPSILRIQQVVRGDSAAYFCASRCNQPQHFGDGTRLSIL.

The chain joins TRBV7-9 to TRBJ1-1, with D possibly being TRBD1 (5 bases). Between the trimmed V and J ends, which lost 3 bases and 4 bases, there was a span of 15 bases. This CDR3 has 15 residues. CDR1 SEHNR and CDR2 FQNEAQ come from the germline V gene (reference sequence). The CDR3 protein is CASSLGDGYGTEAFF. The CDR3 region has the DNA TGTGCCAGCAGCTTGGGGGATGGGTACGGCACTGAAGCTTTCTTT.

This chain links TRBV19 with TRBJ1-1; D is undetermined. The CDR3 has 14 amino acids. The V gene lost 1 base and the J gene lost 8 bases, with 14 bases spanning the gap. Germline V CDR1 and CDR2: LNHDA, SQIVND (reference sequence). The CDR3 nucleotides are TGTGCCAGTAGTATAGTTTCTTGGGCAGTCGAAGCTTTCTTT. Amino acid sequence: CASSIVSWAVEAFF.

The chain employs TRBV7-4 and TRBJ2-7; 9 positions match TRBD1. The CDR3 contains 16 residues. Germline CDR1 SGHVT, CDR2 SQSDAQ. V lost 4 bases to trimming and J lost 2 bases; unmatched junction nucleotides: 9. The CDR3 region has the DNA TGTGCCAGCAGCTCAATCCTGACAGGGGGTACCTACGAGCAGTACTTC. Encoded protein: CASSSILTGGTYEQYF.

Comment on this clone: A much more abundant neighbour one base away suggests this may be a read error. This chain links TRBV5-2 with TRBJ2-1. TRBV5-2 is a listed pseudogene. The CDR3 extends over 15 amino acids. This chain's CDR3 is CASSLGWGTYNEQFF. In DNA form, the CDR3 reads TGTGCCAGCAGCCTGGGGTGGGGGACCTACAATGAGCAGTTCTTC.